This record concerns one T cell receptor beta chain sequence. Measured with immunoSEQ multiplex PCR; TCRdb has only the in-frame clones, and not every one. Here the sample spans about 230,000 clones, 86% being singletons. The participants were between roughly 18 and 100 years old and came from about two dozen US areas. Trimming removed 2 bases from V and 5 bases from J, with 12 bases in between. Germline V CDR1 and CDR2: ENHRY, SYGVKD. The CDR3 consists of 15 residues. This sample was taken from a study of blood T cell repertoires in COVID-19. Study context: Two negative PCRs, clearance, or symptom resolution were required of recovered Cohort 3 donors.

This chain links TRBV10-3 with TRBJ2-2, with D tentatively TRBD2 (6 bases). This receptor was identified in a woman aged 45-65 years in a cohort exposed to, infected with or recovered from COVID-19 (not recorded which). The source material was PBMCs or T cells enriched from blood (not recorded which). CDR3 residues: CAISEAGTRTGELFF. The CDR3 DNA follows: TGTGCCATCAGTGAGGCGGGGACGAGAACCGGGGAGCTGTTTTTT.